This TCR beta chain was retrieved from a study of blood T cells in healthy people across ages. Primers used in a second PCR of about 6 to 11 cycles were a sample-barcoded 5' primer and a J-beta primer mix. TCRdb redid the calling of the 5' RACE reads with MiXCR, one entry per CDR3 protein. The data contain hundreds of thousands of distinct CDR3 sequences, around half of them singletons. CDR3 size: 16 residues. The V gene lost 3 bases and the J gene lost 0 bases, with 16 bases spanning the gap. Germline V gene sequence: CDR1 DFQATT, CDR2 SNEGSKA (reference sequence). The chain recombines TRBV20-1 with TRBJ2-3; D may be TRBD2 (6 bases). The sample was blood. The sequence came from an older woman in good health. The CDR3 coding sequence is TGCAGTGCTAGGCGGGACGGCGGGGCTAGCACAGATACGCAGTATTTT. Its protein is CSARRDGGASTDTQYF.